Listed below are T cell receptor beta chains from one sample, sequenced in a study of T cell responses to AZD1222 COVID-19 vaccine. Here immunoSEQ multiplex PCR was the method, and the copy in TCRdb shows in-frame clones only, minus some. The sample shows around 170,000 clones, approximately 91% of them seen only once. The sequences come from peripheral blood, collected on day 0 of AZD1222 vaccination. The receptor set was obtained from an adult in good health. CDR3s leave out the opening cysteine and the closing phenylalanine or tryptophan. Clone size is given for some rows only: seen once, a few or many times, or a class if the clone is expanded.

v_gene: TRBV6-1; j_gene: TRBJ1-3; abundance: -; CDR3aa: ASSEVVGGSGNTIY
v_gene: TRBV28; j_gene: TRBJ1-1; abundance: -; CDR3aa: ASATGGRSTEAF
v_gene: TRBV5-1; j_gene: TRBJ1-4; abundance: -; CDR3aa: ASSSQTGKNEKLF
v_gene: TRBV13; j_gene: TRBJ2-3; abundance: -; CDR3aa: ASSPFKGTQY
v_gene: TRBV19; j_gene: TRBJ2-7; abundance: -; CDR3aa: ASSLQGAATYEQY
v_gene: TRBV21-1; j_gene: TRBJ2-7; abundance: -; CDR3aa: ASSPQGGSVIQY
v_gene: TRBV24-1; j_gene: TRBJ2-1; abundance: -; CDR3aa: ATSDSLAGGYNEQF
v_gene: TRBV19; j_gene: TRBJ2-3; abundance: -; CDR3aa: ASSPESPGLAGKNTQY
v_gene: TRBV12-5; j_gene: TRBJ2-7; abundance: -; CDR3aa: ASGPDGLGEQY
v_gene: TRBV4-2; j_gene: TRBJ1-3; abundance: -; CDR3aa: ASSQDQNSGNTIY
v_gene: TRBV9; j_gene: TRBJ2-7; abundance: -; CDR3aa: ASSPRDYEQY
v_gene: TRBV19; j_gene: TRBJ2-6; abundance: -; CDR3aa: ASRIQGSGSGANVLT
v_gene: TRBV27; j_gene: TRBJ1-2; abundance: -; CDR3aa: ASSLSPRTEYGYT
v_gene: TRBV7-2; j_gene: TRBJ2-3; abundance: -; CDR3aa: ASSLVLYSTDTQY
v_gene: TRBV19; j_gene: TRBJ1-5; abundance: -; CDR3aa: ASLSTGTGFNQPQH
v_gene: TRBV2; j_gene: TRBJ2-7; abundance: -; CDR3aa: ASSEDTGVINEQY
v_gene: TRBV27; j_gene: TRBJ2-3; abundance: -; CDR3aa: ASSLTPPSGGADTQY
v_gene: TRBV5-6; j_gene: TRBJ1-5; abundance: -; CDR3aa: ASSLGTQPQH
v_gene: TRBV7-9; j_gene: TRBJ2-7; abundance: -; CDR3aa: ASSLVDGLYEQY
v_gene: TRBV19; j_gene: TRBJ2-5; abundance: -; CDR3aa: ASSMISGSPQETQY
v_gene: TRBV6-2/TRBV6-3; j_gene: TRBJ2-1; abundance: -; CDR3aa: ASSLKGQGYNEQF
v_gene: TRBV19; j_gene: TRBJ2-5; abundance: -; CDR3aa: ASSEPGQVQETQY
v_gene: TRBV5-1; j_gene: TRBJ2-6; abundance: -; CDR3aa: ASSDLSGANVLT
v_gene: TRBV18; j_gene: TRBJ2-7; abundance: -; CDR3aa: ASSPLIEGPPYEQY
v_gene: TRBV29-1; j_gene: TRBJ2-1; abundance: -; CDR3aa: SSTGMGEVEF
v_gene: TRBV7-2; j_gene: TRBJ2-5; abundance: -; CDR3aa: ASSVAGGEETQY
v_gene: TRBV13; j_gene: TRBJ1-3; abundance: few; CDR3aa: ASSESSAGNTIY
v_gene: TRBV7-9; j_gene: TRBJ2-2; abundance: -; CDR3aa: ASRAETNTGELF
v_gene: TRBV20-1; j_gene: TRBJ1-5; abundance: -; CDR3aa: SASTDSIDQPQH
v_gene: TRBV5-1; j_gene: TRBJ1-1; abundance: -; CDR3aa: ASSLQGRTEAF
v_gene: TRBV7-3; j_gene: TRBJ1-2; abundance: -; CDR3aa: ASSSTHGSGLGYT